This entry lists 7 T cell receptor beta chains sequenced from one sample in a study of tissue T cells after allogeneic stem cell transplantation. Measured with immunoSEQ multiplex PCR; TCRdb has only the in-frame clones, and not every one. The data show 7,200 or so clones, about 50% seen once. The time point denotes: mouse harvest day 7 after allogeneic transplant. Each mouse received 10^7 T-cell-depleted marrow cells plus 10^6 splenic CD5+ T cells by tail vein. The specimen was gut tissue. The receptors were gathered from a female BALB/c mouse given C57BL/6 T cells with graft-versus-host disease after an allogeneic hematopoietic cell transplant.

As regards this clone: Gene names and germline refer to mouse. The read ends 1 residue shy of where the CDR3 ends; the end is completed using the germline J gene. The chain is built from TRBV26 and TRBJ2-7; 8 bases agree with TRBD1. The V gene's germline CDR1 is KGHPV and CDR2 FQNQEV (reference sequence). The CDR3 is made up of 14 amino acids. Unmatched junction bases numbered 5, after V lost 0 bases and J lost 7 bases. CDR3 sequence: CASSLSQGAREQYF. The CDR3 bases that were read are TGTGCCAGCAGTCTGTCGCAGGGGGCGCGGGAACAGTAC.

Comments on this clone: Gene names are the mouse ones. Read coverage stops 1 residue before the CDR3 terminus; the germline J gene supplies the remainder. V and J are TRBV3 and TRBJ2-3; 9 bases line up with TRBD2. The CDR3 is 14 residues long. Germline V gene lookup returns CDR1 SNHLY and CDR2 FYNGKV (reference sequence). V lost 5 bases to trimming and J lost 8 bases; unmatched junction nucleotides: 8. The covered CDR3 bases are TGTGCCAGCAGCCCGACTGGGGGAAGGGCAACGCTGTAT. Translation: CASSPTGGRATLY. The whole CDR3 region reads CASSPTGGRATLYF. Supplemented by reference TRBV3 and TRBJ2-3, the full variable domain reads GPKVLQIPSHQIIDMGQMVTLNCDPVSNHLYFYWYKQILGQQMEFLVNFYNGKVMEKSKLFKDQFSVERPDGSYFTLKIQPTALEDSAVYFCASSPTGGRATLYFGSGTRLTVL.

Regarding this clone: Gene labels here are mouse ones. Coverage ceases 1 residue before the CDR3 finishes, and the germline J gene fills in the end. The V gene is TRBV12-2, the J gene TRBJ2-5; D is ambiguous. CDR1 and CDR2 (germline): SGHLS, HYDKME. The V end was cut by 3 bases, the J end by 5 bases, with 14 bases between. The CDR3 runs to 14 residues. CDR3 residues: CASSSPGKGDTQYF. Incomplete CDR3 DNA: TGTGCCAGCTCTAGCCCGGGAAAGGGAGACACCCAGTAC.

By proportion, this clone is large. Gene names are mouse gene names. The read terminates 1 residue before the CDR3 end, so the remaining end is supplied by the germline J gene. V usage is TRBV26 and J usage is TRBJ1-2; D gene unclear. Germline V gives CDR1 KGHPV, CDR2 FQNQEV (reference sequence). Trimming pared 4 bases from V and 6 bases from J, leaving 12 bases between. CDR3 size: 13 residues. The CDR3 DNA, read in part, is TGTGCCAGCAGTCCCCTCCAACAAACCGACTACACC. It is translated as CASSPLQQTDYT. Given in full, the CDR3 is CASSPLQQTDYTF.

Turning to this clone: All gene names here are mouse names. With the read ending 1 residue before the CDR3 end, the germline J gene is used to fill in that end. The chain carries TRBV26 and TRBJ2-7; D not resolved. The CDR3 loop spans 12 amino acids. Looked up from germline, CDR1 is KGHPV and CDR2 is FQNQEV (reference sequence). The germline V and J ends were trimmed by 0 bases and 5 bases, with 5 bases remaining between them. The sequenced CDR3 bases are TGTGCCAGCAGTCTGTCAGGGAATGAACAGTAC. Translation gives CASSLSGNEQY. The full-length CDR3 reads as CASSLSGNEQYF.

About this clone: Here the gene names and germline are mouse. The sequence runs out 1 residue before the end of the CDR3; the remainder is reconstructed from the germline J gene. This chain joins TRBV5 and TRBJ1-1; 8 nucleotides agree with TRBD1. There are 13 residues in the CDR3. Trimming at V came to 5 bases and at J to 3 bases, leaving 2 bases not matched to a gene. Germline-derived CDR1 and CDR2 are LGHNA and YNLKQL (reference sequence). CDR3 bases read: TGTGCCAGCAGCAAGGACAGGGACACAGAAGTCTTC. This gives the protein CASSKDRDTEVF. From start to end, the CDR3 is CASSKDRDTEVFF.

On this clone: Gene names denote mouse genes. Coverage ceases 1 residue before the CDR3 finishes, and the germline J gene fills in the end. The chain carries TRBV26 and TRBJ2-3; TRBD2 matches 9 bases. This CDR3 region has 16 residues. V was clipped by 3 bases and J by 1 base; unmatched bases: 5. Germline V CDR1 and CDR2: KGHPV, FQNQEV (reference sequence). The covered CDR3 bases are TGTGCCAGCAGTCTCCAACTGGGGGGCGGTGCAGAAACGCTGTAT. Encoded protein: CASSLQLGGGAETLY. The whole CDR3 region reads CASSLQLGGGAETLYF.